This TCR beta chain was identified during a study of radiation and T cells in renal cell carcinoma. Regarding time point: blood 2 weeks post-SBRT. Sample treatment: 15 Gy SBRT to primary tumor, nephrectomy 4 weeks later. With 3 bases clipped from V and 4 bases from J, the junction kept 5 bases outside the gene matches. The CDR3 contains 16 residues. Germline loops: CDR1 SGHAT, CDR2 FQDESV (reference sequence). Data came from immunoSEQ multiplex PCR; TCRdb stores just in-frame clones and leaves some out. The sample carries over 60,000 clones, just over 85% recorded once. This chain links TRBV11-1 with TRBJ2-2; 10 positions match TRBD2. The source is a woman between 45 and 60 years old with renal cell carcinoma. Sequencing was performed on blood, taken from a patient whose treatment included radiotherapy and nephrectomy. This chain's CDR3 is CASSLGTSGTTGELFF. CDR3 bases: TGTGCCAGCAGCTTGGGAACTAGCGGGACCACCGGGGAGCTGTTTTTT. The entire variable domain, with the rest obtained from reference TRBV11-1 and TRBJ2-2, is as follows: EAEVAQSPRYKITEKSQAVAFWCDPISGHATLYWYRQILGQGPELLVQFQDESVVDDSQLPKDRFSAERLKGVDSTLKIQPAELGDSAMYLCASSLGTSGTTGELFFGEGSRLTVL.